This TCR beta chain appears in the sequencing data of a study of CD8 T cells in Susac syndrome. The RNA, roughly 0.5 to 1 ug, was put through reverse transcription using random hexamers. immunoSEQ multiplex PCR amplified TCR beta CDR3 across 54 Vbeta, 13 Jbeta. MiXCR, run by TCRdb on the immunoSEQ multiplex PCR reads, gives a single entry per CDR3 protein. The profile shows about 84,000 distinct CDR3 sequences, around 93% of them singletons. The study sequenced TCR beta in blood CD8+ and CD4+ T cells. While CD8+ and CD4+ T cells were isolated negatively, TEMRA cells were enriched by FACS. CDR1 LGHDT and CDR2 YNNKEL come from the germline V gene (reference sequence). V was trimmed by 2 bases and J by 7 bases, leaving 11 bases between them. This CDR3 comprises 13 residues.

Sequencing was carried out using CD8+ T cells from PBMCs. The chain couples TRBV3-1 to TRBJ1-2; a weak D match, TRBD1 (5 bases). The clonotype was recovered from a human donor in good health. The chain's CDR3 is CASSQPQGPGYTF. The DNA of the CDR3 is TGTGCCAGCAGCCAACCCCAGGGACCTGGCTACACCTTC.